This TCR beta chain stems from a study of blood T cell repertoires in COVID-19. Study at large: PBMCs, B-cell-depleted T cells, or T cells provided the cDNA or gDNA that made up the material.

Method: immunoSEQ multiplex PCR; TCRdb's copy keeps in-frame clones and lacks some. Of 230,000 or so clones listed, 80% to 90% are singletons. The V end was cut by 3 bases, the J end by 12 bases, with 15 bases between. Germline-derived CDR1 and CDR2 are SGHAT and FQNNGV. The CDR3 consists of 13 residues. The sequence derives from a woman between 45 and 65 years old with acute COVID-19. V and J are TRBV11-2 and TRBJ2-1; no firm D call. Sequencing was carried out using PBMCs or T cells enriched from blood (not recorded which). The CDR3 region has the DNA TGTGCCAGCAGCTTTGGCCACATTCTGTGGCAGTTCTTC. It yields the protein CASSFGHILWQFF.